The 9 T cell receptor beta chains listed next were all sequenced from one sample in a study of a mutant IDH1 vaccine in newly diagnosed glioma. Here immunoSEQ multiplex PCR was the method, and the copy in TCRdb shows in-frame clones only, minus some. Here the sample spans fewer than 40,000 clones, around 58% being singletons. Time point indicated: week 5, during vaccination. The investigators gave 300 ug of mutant IDH1 20-mer peptide in each vaccine dose, together with topical imiquimod. Their target antigens are unknown. The sample consisted of PBMCs, taken from a glioma patient whose treatment included an IDH1 peptide vaccine. These receptors were obtained from a woman under 30 with glioma.

The gene calls are TRBV4-2 and TRBJ2-7; 8 bases align to TRBD2. Germline-derived CDR1 and CDR2 are LGHNA and YNFKEQ. This CDR3 spans 16 amino acids. With V trimmed by 4 bases and J by 4 bases, 12 bases remained unmatched. The chain's CDR3 is CASSPGLGQTFYEQYF. DNA for the CDR3: TGTGCCAGCAGCCCGGGACTAGGGCAGACCTTTTACGAGCAGTACTTC.

J is TRBJ1-6 and V is TRBV21-1. TRBV21-1 is tagged as a pseudogene. This CDR3 region has 15 residues. CDR3 sequence (DNA): TGTGCCAGCAGTGGAGAGGGCAGACCAGAGTCACCCCTCCACTTT. It encodes CASSGEGRPESPLHF.

The CDR3 spells CASSLQPAYEQYF. For the CDR3, the DNA is TGTGCCAGCAGTTTGCAACCGGCCTACGAGCAGTACTTC. V is TRBV27 and J is TRBJ2-7; D not certain. The CDR3 sequence is 13 residues long. V gave up 3 bases and J gave up 2 bases, with 8 bases separating them. The germline gives CDR1 MNHEY, CDR2 SMNVEV (reference sequence).

This sequence joins TRBV5-1 and TRBJ1-5; a possible D gene is TRBD1 (5 bases). The CDR3 is made up of 14 amino acids. Germline-derived CDR1 and CDR2 are SGHRS and YFSETQ. V shed 4 bases and J shed 7 bases, with 15 bases lying between them. This CDR3 reads CASSPDSGGQPQHF. In DNA, the CDR3 is TGCGCCAGCAGCCCGGATTCGGGGGGACAGCCCCAGCATTTT.

This chain connects TRBV5-1 to TRBJ2-5; unclear D gene. V lost 2 bases and J 5 bases, leaving 7 bases between the germline ends. Germline V CDR1 and CDR2: SGHRS, YFSETQ. CDR3 length: 12 amino acids. The CDR3 coding sequence is TGCGCCAGCAGCTTAACCCTGGAGACCCAGTACTTC. Its translation: CASSLTLETQYF.

This clone was seen a single time. This chain joins TRBV19 and TRBJ1-1; D is possibly TRBD1 (5 bases). The CDR3 covers 14 residues. CDR1 and CDR2 from the germline V gene are LNHDA and SQIVND (reference sequence). V lost 5 bases and J 3 bases, leaving 13 bases between the germline ends. CDR3 nucleotide sequence: TGTGCCAGTAGTGACGGTGGGGGATACACTGAAGCTTTCTTT. It encodes CASSDGGGYTEAFF. The complete variable domain, with remaining parts taken from reference TRBV19 and TRBJ1-1, reads DGGITQSPKYLFRKEGQNVTLSCEQNLNHDAMYWYRQDPGQGLRLIYYSQIVNDFQKGDIAEGYSVSREKKESFPLTVTSAQKNPTAFYLCASSDGGGYTEAFFGQGTRLTVV.

V gene TRBV6-5 combines with J gene TRBJ2-3; D not resolved. The V gene lost 2 bases and the J gene lost 4 bases, with 4 bases spanning the gap. This CDR3 spans 12 amino acids. The V gene's germline CDR1 is MNHEY and CDR2 SVGAGI. Here the CDR3 reads CASSYGSDTQYF. In DNA, the CDR3 is TGTGCCAGCAGTTACGGATCAGATACGCAGTATTTT.

This chain uses TRBV4-2 with TRBJ2-5, with 8 nucleotides matching TRBD2. V shed 4 bases, J shed 5 bases, and the junction held 9 bases outside the gene matches. Germline lookup yields CDR1 LGHNA and CDR2 YNFKEQ. This CDR3 contains 15 residues. The CDR3 loop is CASSREGLVRETQYF. DNA for the CDR3: TGTGCCAGCAGCCGGGAGGGACTAGTGAGGGAGACCCAGTACTTC.

A note on this clone: Other DNA sequences within the sample encode an identical CDR3. The chain links TRBV6-5 to TRBJ1-1, with D tentatively TRBD1 (5 bases). This CDR3 contains 13 residues. V shed 4 bases and J shed 1 base, with 7 bases lying between them. CDR1 and CDR2 from the germline V gene are MNHEY and SVGAGI. The CDR3 protein is CASSFRGNTEAFF. The CDR3 nucleotides read TGTGCCAGCAGTTTTAGGGGGAACACTGAAGCTTTCTTT.